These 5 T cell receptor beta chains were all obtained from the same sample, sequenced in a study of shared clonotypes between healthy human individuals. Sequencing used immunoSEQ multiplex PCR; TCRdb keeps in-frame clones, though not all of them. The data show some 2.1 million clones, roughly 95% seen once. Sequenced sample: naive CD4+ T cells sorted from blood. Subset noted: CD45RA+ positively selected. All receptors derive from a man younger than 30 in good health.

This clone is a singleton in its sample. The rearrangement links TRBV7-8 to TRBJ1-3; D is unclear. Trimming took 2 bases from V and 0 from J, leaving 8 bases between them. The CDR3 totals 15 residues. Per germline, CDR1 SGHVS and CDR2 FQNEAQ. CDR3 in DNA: TGTGCCAGCAGCTTATTTCCCCGCTCTGGAAACACCATATATTTT. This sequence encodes CASSLFPRSGNTIYF.

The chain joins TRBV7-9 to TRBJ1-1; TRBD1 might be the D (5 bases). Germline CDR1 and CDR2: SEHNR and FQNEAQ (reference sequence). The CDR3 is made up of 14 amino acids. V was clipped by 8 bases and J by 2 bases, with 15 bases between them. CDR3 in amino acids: CASVPQGRNTEAFF. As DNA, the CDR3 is TGTGCCAGCGTACCCCAGGGTCGCAACACTGAAGCTTTCTTT.

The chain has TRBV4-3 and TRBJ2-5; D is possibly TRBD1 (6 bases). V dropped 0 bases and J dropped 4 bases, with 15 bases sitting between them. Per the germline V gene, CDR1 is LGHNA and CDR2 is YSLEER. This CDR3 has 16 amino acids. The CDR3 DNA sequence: TGCGCCAGCAGCCAAGATTTCAGGGGAAGCGGAGAGACCCAGTACTTC. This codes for CASSQDFRGSGETQYF.

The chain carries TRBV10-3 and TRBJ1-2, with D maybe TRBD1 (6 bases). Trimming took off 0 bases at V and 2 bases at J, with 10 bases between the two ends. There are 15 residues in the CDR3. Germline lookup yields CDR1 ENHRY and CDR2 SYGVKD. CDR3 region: CAISESLGGNYGYTF. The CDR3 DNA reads TGTGCCATCAGTGAGTCGCTAGGGGGAAACTATGGCTACACCTTC.

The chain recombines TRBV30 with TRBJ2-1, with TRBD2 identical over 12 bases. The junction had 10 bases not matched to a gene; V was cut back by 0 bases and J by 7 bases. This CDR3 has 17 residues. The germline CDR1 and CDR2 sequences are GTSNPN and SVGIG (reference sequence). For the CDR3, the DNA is TGTGCCTGGAGTGTACTGCTGACTAGCGGGAGTGTGAATGAGCAGTTCTTC. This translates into CAWSVLLTSGSVNEQFF.